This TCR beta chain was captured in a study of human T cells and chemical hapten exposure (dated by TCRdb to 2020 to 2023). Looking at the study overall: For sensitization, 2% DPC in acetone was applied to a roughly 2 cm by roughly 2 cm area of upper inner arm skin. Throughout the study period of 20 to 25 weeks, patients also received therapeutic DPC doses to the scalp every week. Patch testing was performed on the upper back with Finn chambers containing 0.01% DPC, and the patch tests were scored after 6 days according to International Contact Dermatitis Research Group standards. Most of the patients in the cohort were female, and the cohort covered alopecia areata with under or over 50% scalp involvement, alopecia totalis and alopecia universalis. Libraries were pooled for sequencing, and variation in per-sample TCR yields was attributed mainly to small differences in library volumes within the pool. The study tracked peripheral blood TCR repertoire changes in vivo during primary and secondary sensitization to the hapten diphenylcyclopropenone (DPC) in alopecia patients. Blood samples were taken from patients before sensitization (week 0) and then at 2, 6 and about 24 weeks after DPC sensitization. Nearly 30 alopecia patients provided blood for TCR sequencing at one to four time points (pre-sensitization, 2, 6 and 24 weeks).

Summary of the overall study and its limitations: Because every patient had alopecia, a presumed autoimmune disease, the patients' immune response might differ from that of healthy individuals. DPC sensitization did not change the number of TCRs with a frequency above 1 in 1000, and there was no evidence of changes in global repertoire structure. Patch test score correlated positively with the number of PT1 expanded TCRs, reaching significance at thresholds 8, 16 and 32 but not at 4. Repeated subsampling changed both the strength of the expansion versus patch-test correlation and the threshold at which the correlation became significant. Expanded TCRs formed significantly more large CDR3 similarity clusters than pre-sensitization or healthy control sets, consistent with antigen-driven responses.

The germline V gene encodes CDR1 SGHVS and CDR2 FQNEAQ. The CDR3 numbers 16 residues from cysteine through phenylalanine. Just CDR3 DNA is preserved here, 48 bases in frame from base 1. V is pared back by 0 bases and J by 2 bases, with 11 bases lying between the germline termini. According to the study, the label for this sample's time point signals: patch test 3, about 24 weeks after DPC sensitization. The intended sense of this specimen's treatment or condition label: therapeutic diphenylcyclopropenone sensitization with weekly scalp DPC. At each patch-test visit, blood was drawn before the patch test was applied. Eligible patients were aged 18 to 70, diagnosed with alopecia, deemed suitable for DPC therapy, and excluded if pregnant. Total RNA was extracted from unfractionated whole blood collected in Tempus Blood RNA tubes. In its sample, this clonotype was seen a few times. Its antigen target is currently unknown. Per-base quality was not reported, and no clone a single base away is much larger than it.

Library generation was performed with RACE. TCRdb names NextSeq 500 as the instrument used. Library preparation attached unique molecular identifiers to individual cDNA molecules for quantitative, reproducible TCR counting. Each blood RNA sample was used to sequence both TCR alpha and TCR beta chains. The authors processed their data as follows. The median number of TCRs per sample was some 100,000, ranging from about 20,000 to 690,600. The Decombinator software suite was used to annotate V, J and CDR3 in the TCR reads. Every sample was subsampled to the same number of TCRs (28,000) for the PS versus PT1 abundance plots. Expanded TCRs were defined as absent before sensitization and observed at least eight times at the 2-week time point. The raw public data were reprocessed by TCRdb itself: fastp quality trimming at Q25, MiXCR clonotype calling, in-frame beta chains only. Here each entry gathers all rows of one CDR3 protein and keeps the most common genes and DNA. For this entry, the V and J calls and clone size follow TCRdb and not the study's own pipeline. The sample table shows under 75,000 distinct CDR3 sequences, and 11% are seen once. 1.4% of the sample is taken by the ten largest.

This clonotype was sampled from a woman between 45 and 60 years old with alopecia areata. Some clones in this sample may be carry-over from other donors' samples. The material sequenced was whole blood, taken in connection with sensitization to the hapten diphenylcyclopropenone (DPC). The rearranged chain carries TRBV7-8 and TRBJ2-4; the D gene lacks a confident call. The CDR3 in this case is CASSLAHESTKNIQYF. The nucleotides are TGTGCCAGCAGCTTAGCCCATGAGTCAACCAAAAACATTCAGTACTTC.